The 16 T cell receptor beta chains below come from one sample, sequenced in a study of OX40 agonist ivuxolimab in advanced cancers. This table comes from immunoSEQ multiplex PCR, and its TCRdb copy is limited to in-frame clones, with some not included. Altogether roughly 50,000 clones are present, 70% to 90% being singletons, with the ten largest covering 1.9%. The sample here was CD4+ or CD8+ T cells sorted from blood, taken in a trial of the OX40 agonist ivuxolimab. Every receptor here comes from an adult with an advanced solid tumor such as melanoma, head and neck, liver or kidney cancer.

This rearrangement joins TRBV15 to TRBJ2-3; D is ambiguous. Germline lookup yields CDR1 LNHNV and CDR2 YYDKDF (reference sequence). The ends were cut back, 0 bases at V and 7 bases at J, with 5 bases in the middle. The CDR3 loop spans 12 amino acids. CDR3 coding DNA: TGTGCCACCAGCAGAGATGCTAATACGCAGTATTTT. It yields the protein CATSRDANTQYF. Full variable domain (missing parts from reference TRBV15 and TRBJ2-3): DAMVIQNPRYQVTQFGKPVTLSCSQTLNHNVMYWYQQKSSQAPKLLFHYYDKDFNNEADTPDNFQSRRPNTSFCFLDIRSPGLGDTAMYLCATSRDANTQYFGPGTRLTVL.

The chain combines TRBV6-1 with TRBJ2-1; 9 nucleotides match TRBD2. The CDR3 extends over 15 amino acids. The V gene's germline CDR1 is MNHNS and CDR2 SASEGT. J gave up 0 bases and V 5 bases, and 2 bases lay outside the gene matches. Here the CDR3 reads CASSHSGSSYNEQFF. The CDR3 region has the DNA TGTGCCAGCAGTCATAGCGGGAGCTCCTACAATGAGCAGTTCTTC.

This clone has just one count. The rearrangement joins TRBV5-1 to TRBJ2-7; the D is unclear. V was trimmed by 1 base and J by 1 base, leaving 15 bases between them. The CDR3 has 16 residues. Germline CDR1 is SGHRS and CDR2 is YFSETQ. The CDR3 spells CASSLKLGGSSYEQYF. The CDR3 DNA follows: TGCGCCAGCAGCTTGAAGCTTGGTGGCAGTTCCTACGAGCAGTACTTC. The full variable domain, with the rest looked up from reference TRBV5-1 and TRBJ2-7, is KAGVTQTPRYLIKTRGQQVTLSCSPISGHRSVSWYQQTPGQGLQFLFEYFSETQRNKGNFPGRFSGRQFSNSRSEMNVSTLELGDSALYLCASSLKLGGSSYEQYFGPGTRLTVT.

The rearrangement joins TRBV6-1 to TRBJ2-7, with a tentative D call TRBD1 (5 bases). The CDR3 consists of 13 residues. The germline V and J ends were trimmed by 5 bases and 4 bases, with 12 bases remaining between them. Germline lookup yields CDR1 MNHNS and CDR2 SASEGT. The CDR3: CASSRTRAYEQYF. As DNA, the CDR3 is TGTGCCAGCAGTAGGACACGGGCTTACGAGCAGTACTTC.

J is TRBJ2-5 and V is TRBV7-9, with D possibly called TRBD1 or TRBD2 (7 bases each). V dropped 3 bases and J dropped 5 bases, with 13 bases sitting between them. From germline, CDR1 is SEHNR and CDR2 FQNEAQ (reference sequence). The CDR3 extends over 14 amino acids. The CDR3 region is CASSLQGGKETQYF. CDR3 nucleotide sequence: TGTGCCAGCAGCTTGCAGGGGGGGAAGGAGACCCAGTACTTC.

V usage is TRBV7-7 and J usage is TRBJ2-5; 11 positions match TRBD1. V dropped 3 bases and J dropped 7; count of bases not matched to a gene: 4. The CDR3 extends over 14 amino acids. The germline CDR1 and CDR2 sequences are SSHAT and FNYEAQ (reference sequence). The chain's CDR3 is CASSFGQGAGTQYF. DNA for the CDR3: TGTGCCAGCAGCTTTGGACAGGGGGCGGGGACCCAGTACTTC.

This chain's CDR3 is CASSSHGTGVGYTF. For the CDR3, the DNA is TGTGCCAGCAGCTCCCACGGGACAGGGGTCGGCTACACCTTC. This chain uses TRBV7-9 with TRBJ1-2, with 10 bases that match TRBD1. J lost 8 bases, V lost 4 bases, and 7 bases had no gene match. The CDR3 spans 14 residues. Germline CDR1 SEHNR, CDR2 FQNEAQ (reference sequence).

A single count supports this clone. The chain recombines TRBV15 with TRBJ1-2; unclear D gene. CDR1 is LNHNV, CDR2 YYDKDF, per germline (reference sequence). The ends were cut back, 0 bases at V and 8 bases at J, with 7 bases in the middle. CDR3 length equals 12 residues. CDR3 region: CATSRDRWGYTF. As DNA, the CDR3 is TGTGCCACCAGCAGAGACAGATGGGGCTACACCTTC.

In DNA form, the CDR3 reads TGTGCCATCAGTGTACAGGGCTCCTCTGGGGCCAACGTCCTGACTTTC. Protein product: CAISVQGSSGANVLTF. The chain employs TRBV10-3 and TRBJ2-6, with D tentatively TRBD1 (6 bases). V lost 4 bases and J lost 0, with 10 bases in between. Germline V gene data show CDR1 as ENHRY and CDR2 as SYGVKD. This CDR3 is built from 16 residues.

This clone was detected once. V and J are TRBV7-3 and TRBJ1-2; 10 bases fit TRBD1. Trimming cost V 5 bases and J 3 bases; bases outside gene matches: 3. Germline CDR1 and CDR2: SGHTA and FQGTGA. The CDR3 consists of 14 residues. The CDR3 DNA sequence: TGTGCCAGCAGCCAAGGGACAGGGGACTATGGCTACACCTTC. It translates to CASSQGTGDYGYTF.

The V call is TRBV5-5, the J call TRBJ1-1; no firm D call. Germline-derived CDR1 and CDR2 are SGHKS and YYEKEE (reference sequence). The CDR3 is 13 amino acids. Trimming left V 2 bases short and J 1 base short, with 6 bases between. DNA of the CDR3: TGTGCCAGCAGCTTTGCCGGGAACACTGAAGCTTTCTTT. Translation gives CASSFAGNTEAFF.

The rearrangement links TRBV18 to TRBJ1-1; TRBD1 is a possible D gene (6 bases). Germline CDR1 and CDR2: KGHSH and LQKENI. V was shortened by 1 base and J by 4 bases, with 10 bases between the two germline ends. The CDR3 runs 14 residues. For the CDR3, the DNA is TGTGCCAGCTCACCACGTACAGGGTCCACTGAAGCTTTCTTT. It yields the protein CASSPRTGSTEAFF. The entire variable domain, with the rest obtained from reference TRBV18 and TRBJ1-1, is as follows: NAGVMQNPRHLVRRRGQEARLRCSPMKGHSHVYWYRQLPEEGLKFMVYLQKENIIDESGMPKERFSAEFPKEGPSILRIQQVVRGDSAAYFCASSPRTGSTEAFFGQGTRLTVV.

The genes are TRBV11-2 and TRBJ1-1; no clear D. This CDR3 has 14 amino acids. Between the trimmed V and J ends, which lost 5 bases and 4 bases, there was a span of 14 bases. In germline, CDR1 is SGHAT, CDR2 FQNNGV. The CDR3 here is CASSPAPQSTEAFF. CDR3 in DNA: TGTGCCAGCAGCCCCGCGCCGCAGAGCACTGAAGCTTTCTTT. The whole variable domain, remainder taken from reference TRBV11-2 and TRBJ1-1, is EAGVAQSPRYKIIEKRQSVAFWCNPISGHATLYWYQQILGQGPKLLIQFQNNGVVDDSQLPKDRFSAERLKGVDSTLKIQPAKLEDSAVYLCASSPAPQSTEAFFGQGTRLTVV.

For this clone: The sample carries other DNA sequences with the same CDR3. The rearrangement links TRBV2 to TRBJ2-1; 15 bases align to TRBD2. The germline gives CDR1 SNHLY, CDR2 FYNNEI. Germline trimming cut 6 bases from V and 10 bases from J; bases unmatched to any gene: 7. This CDR3 comprises 15 residues. The CDR3 region is CASRPGTSGGHEQFF. Written as DNA, the CDR3 is TGTGCCAGCAGGCCCGGGACTAGCGGGGGGCACGAGCAGTTCTTC.

This clone has only a few counts. The chain joins TRBV2 to TRBJ1-5; D remains ambiguous. Between the trimmed V and J ends, which lost 3 bases and 2 bases, there was a span of 8 bases. Germline V gene data show CDR1 as SNHLY and CDR2 as FYNNEI. The CDR3 runs to 14 residues. CDR3 DNA sequence: TGTGCCAGCAGTGATTGGCCTCGCAATCAGCCCCAGCATTTT. Translated: CASSDWPRNQPQHF.

This clone has a handful of counts. The chain recombines TRBV2 with TRBJ1-2; 9 nucleotides align to TRBD1. Germline V gene sequence: CDR1 SNHLY, CDR2 FYNNEI. The CDR3 has 13 residues. The V segment lost 8 bases and the J segment 7 bases; nucleotides outside the gene matches: 8. CDR3 DNA: TGTGCCAGCGCAAGGGGACAGGGTAGTGGCTACACCTTC. It specifies CASARGQGSGYTF.